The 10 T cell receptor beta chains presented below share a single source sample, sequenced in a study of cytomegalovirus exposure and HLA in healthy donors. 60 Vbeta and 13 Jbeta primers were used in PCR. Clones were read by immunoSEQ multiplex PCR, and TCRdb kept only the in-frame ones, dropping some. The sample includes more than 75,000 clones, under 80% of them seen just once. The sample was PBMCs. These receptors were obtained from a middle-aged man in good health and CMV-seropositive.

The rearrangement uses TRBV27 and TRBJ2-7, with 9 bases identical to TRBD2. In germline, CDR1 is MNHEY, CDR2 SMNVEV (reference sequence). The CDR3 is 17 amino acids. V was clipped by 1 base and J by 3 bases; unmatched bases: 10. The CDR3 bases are TGTGCCAGCAGTTTATACCCCCCGCGGGAGGGGGTCTACGAGCAGTACTTC. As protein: CASSLYPPREGVYEQYF.

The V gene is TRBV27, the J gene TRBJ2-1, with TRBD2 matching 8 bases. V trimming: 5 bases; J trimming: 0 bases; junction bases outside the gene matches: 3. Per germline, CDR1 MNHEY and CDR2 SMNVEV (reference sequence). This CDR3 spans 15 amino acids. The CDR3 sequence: CASSISGVSYNEQFF. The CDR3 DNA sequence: TGTGCCAGCAGTATTAGCGGGGTCTCCTACAATGAGCAGTTCTTC.

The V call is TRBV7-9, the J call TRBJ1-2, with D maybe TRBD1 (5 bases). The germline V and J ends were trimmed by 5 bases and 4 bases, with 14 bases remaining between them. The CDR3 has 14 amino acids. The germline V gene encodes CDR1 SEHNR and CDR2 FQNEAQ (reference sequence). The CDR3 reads CASSTSTALYGYTF. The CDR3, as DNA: TGTGCCAGCAGCACCTCGACAGCACTCTATGGCTACACCTTC. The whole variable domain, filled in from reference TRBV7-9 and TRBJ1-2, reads DTGVSQNPRHKITKRGQNVTFRCDPISEHNRLYWYRQTLGQGPEFLTYFQNEAQLEKSRLLSDRFSAERPKGSFSTLEIQRTEQGDSAMYLCASSTSTALYGYTFGSGTRLTVV.

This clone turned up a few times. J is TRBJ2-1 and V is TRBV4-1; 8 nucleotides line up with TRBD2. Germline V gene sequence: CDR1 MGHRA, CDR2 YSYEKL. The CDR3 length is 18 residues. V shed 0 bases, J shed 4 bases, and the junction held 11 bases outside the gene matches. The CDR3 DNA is TGCGCCAGCAGCCAAGATCGGTACAGCGGGGGAACTTACAATGAGCAGTTCTTC. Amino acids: CASSQDRYSGGTYNEQFF.

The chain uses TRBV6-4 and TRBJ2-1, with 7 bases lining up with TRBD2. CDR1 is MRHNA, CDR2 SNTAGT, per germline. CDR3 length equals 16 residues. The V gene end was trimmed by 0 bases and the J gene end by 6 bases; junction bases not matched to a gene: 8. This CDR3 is CASSDSQRENVNEQFF. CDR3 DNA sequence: TGTGCCAGCAGTGACTCACAGCGGGAAAACGTCAATGAGCAGTTCTTC.

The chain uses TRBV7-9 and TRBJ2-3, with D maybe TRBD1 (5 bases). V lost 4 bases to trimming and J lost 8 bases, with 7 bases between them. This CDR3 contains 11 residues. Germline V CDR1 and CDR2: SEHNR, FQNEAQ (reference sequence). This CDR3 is CASSSGPTQYF. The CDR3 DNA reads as TGTGCCAGCAGCTCAGGGCCTACGCAGTATTTT.

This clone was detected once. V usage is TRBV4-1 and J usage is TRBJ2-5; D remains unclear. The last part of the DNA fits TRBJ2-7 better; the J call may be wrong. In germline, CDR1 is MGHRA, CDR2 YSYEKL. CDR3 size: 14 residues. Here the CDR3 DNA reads TGCGCCAGCAGCCAAGAGACACGCTCCTACGAGCAGTACTTC. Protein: CASSQETRSYEQYF.

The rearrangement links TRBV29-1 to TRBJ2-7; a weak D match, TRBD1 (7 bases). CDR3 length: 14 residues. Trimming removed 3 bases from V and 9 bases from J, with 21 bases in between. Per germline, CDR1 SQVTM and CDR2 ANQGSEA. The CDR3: CSVERQGRQGGQYF. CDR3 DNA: TGCAGCGTTGAGCGACAGGGTAGGCAGGGAGGGCAGTACTTC.

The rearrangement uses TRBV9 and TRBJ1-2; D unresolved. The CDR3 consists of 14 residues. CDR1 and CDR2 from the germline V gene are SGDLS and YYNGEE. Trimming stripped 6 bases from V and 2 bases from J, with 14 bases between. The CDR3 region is CASTASASNYGYTF. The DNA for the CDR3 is TGTGCCAGCACCGCCTCTGCGTCCAACTATGGCTACACCTTC.

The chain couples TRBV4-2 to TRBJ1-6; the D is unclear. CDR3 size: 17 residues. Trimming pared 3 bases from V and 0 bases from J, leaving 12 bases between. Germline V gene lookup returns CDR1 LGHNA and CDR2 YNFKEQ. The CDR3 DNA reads TGTGCCAGCAGCCACACCGGGAAAAGCTCCTATAATTCACCCCTCCACTTT. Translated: CASSHTGKSSYNSPLHF.